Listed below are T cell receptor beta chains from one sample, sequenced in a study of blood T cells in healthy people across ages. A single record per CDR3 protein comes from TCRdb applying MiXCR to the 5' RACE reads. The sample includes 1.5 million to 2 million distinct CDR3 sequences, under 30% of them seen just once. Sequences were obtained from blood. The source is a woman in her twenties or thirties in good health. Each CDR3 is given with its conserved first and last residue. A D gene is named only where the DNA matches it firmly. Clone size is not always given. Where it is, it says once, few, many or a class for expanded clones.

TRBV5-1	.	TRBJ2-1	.	CASSLESSMQFF	TGCGCCAGCAGCTTGGAGTCTAGCATGCAGTTCTTC
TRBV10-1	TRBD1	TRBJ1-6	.	CANPGTGSSPLHF	TGCGCCAACCCCGGGACAGGGTCTTCACCCCTCCACTTT
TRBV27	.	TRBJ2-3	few	CASSLRPSDTQYF	TGTGCCAGCAGTTTAAGGCCGTCGGATACGCAGTATTTT
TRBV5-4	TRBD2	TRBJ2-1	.	CASSSGTSGCGEQFF	TGTGCCAGCAGCTCTGGGACTAGCGGGTGCGGTGAGCAGTTCTTC
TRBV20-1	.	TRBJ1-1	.	CSARGGSSEAFF	TGCAGTGCTAGAGGGGGTTCTTCTGAAGCTTTCTTT
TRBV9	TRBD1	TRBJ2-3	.	CASSVAGGLDTQYF	TGTGCCAGCAGCGTAGCAGGGGGTTTAGATACGCAGTATTTT
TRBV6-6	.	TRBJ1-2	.	CATHDGYGYTF	TGTGCGACCCACGACGGCTATGGCTACACCTTC
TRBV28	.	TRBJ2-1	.	CASSSGVWEQFF	TGTGCCAGCAGTTCAGGGGTTTGGGAGCAGTTCTTC
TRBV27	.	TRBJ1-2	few	CASTSRGLNYGYTF	TGTGCCAGCACCTCAAGGGGACTTAACTATGGCTACACCTTC
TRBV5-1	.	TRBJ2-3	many	CASSLASSSTDTQYF	TGCGCCAGCAGCTTGGCCTCATCTAGCACAGATACGCAGTATTTT
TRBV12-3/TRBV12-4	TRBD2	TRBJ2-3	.	CANSLAGTSGSTDTQYF	TGTGCCAACAGTTTAGCCGGGACTAGCGGGAGCACAGATACGCAGTATTTT
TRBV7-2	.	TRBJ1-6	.	CASSSDGNSPLHF	TGTGCCAGCAGCTCCGACGGAAATTCACCCCTCCACTTT
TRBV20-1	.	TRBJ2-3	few	CSARGSVPDTQYF	TGCAGTGCTCGGGGATCAGTCCCAGATACGCAGTATTTT
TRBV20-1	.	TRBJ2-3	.	CSARFHSTDTQYF	TGCAGTGCTAGGTTTCATAGCACAGATACGCAGTATTTT
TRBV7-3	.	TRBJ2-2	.	CASSPQETGELFF	TGTGCCAGCAGCCCACAGGAGACCGGGGAGCTGTTTTTT
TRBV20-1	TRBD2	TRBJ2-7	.	CSARGELAGGRAEQYF	TGCAGTGCTAGAGGTGAACTAGCGGGAGGGCGGGCCGAGCAGTACTTC
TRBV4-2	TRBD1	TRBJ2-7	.	CASSQGLQGTGGAYEQYF	TGTGCCAGCAGCCAAGGCCTCCAGGGGACAGGGGGCGCCTACGAGCAGTACTTC
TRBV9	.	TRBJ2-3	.	CAISAVATDTQYF	TGTGCCATCAGCGCCGTAGCGACAGATACGCAGTATTTT
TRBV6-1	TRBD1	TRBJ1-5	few	CASFRQGRSQPQHF	TGTGCCAGCTTCCGACAGGGAAGGAGTCAGCCCCAGCATTTT
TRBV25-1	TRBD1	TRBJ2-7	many	CATTTGASYEQYF	TGTGCCACCACTACAGGGGCCTCCTACGAGCAGTACTTC
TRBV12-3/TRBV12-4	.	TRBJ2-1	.	CASSSGLPGYNEQFF	TGTGCCAGCAGTTCCGGACTACCGGGCTACAATGAGCAGTTCTTC
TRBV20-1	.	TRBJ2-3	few	CSARDYKEATDTQYF	TGCAGTGCTAGAGATTATAAGGAGGCCACAGATACGCAGTATTTT
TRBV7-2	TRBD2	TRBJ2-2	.	CASSRSGRANTGELFF	TGTGCCAGCAGCCGTAGCGGGCGGGCGAACACCGGGGAGCTGTTTTTT
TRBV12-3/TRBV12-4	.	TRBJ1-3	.	CASSPLLGGSGGNTIYF	TGTGCCAGCAGCCCCCTTCTGGGGGGGTCAGGGGGAAACACCATATATTTT
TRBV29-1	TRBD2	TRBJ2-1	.	CSVEGWTSGGDEQFF	TGCAGCGTTGAGGGATGGACTAGCGGGGGGGATGAGCAGTTCTTC
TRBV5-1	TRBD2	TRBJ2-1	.	CASMRLAGRGEQFF	TGCGCCAGCATGAGACTAGCGGGAAGGGGTGAGCAGTTCTTC
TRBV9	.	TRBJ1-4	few	CASSPYPGPGAREKRFF	TGTGCCAGCAGCCCATACCCTGGGCCGGGGGCTCGAGAAAAACGGTTTTTT
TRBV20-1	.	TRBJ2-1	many	CSASSSPREQFF	TGCAGTGCTAGCTCTAGCCCTCGTGAGCAGTTCTTC
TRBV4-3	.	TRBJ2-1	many	CASSQGVHNEQFF	TGCGCCAGCAGCCAAGGGGTTCACAATGAGCAGTTCTTC
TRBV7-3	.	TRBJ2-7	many	CASSLFGALGAYEQYF	TGTGCCAGCAGCTTATTTGGGGCTTTGGGGGCCTACGAGCAGTACTTC
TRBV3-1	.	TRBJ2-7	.	CASSQPGRDWVYF	TGTGCCAGCAGCCAACCGGGCCGAGATTGGGTTTACTTC
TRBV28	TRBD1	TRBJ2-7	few	CAITTGLRSHEQYF	TGTGCCATCACGACAGGGCTAAGGTCCCACGAGCAGTACTTC